The clone carrying this T cell receptor (beta chain) turned up a few times. Antigen unknown. The germline V gene has CDR1 MNHNS and CDR2 SASEGT. Trimming shortened V by 5 bases and J by 5 bases, and 7 bases separated the two germline ends. CDR3 length: 11 residues. Repertoires were sampled repeatedly during chemoradiotherapy. This sample was taken from a study of chemoradiotherapy in HPV16-positive cancers. Study observations and caveats: Candidate HPV-specific clones and E7-related TCR motifs grew in tumor during treatment.

Libraries were prepared by immunoSEQ multiplex PCR; TCRdb keeps only in-frame clonotypes and omits some of them. The profile shows 7,500 to 10,000 clones, 91% of them singletons. The chain has TRBV6-1 and TRBJ2-7; D call uncertain. This clonotype was sampled from a human donor with HPV-associated anogenital cancer. The sequences come from blood, collected from a patient who underwent chemoradiotherapy. The CDR3 region is CASSSSNEQYV. The CDR3 DNA reads TGTGCCAGCAGTTCCTCTAACGAGCAGTACGTC.